The 13 T cell receptor beta chains listed next were all sequenced from one sample in a study of blood T cell repertoires in COVID-19. Sequenced by immunoSEQ multiplex PCR; TCRdb stores in-frame clones only, minus some. This sample has 200,000 to 250,000 clones; over 75% occur once, and the top ten carry roughly 2%. What was sequenced was peripheral blood. These receptor sequences come from a man aged 25 to 45 who had recovered from COVID-19.

CDR3 residues: CASPQRDRYNEGPRNEQFF. The DNA for the CDR3 is TGTGCCAGCCCACAACGGGACAGGTACAATGAGGGACCCAGAAATGAGCAGTTCTTC. This chain connects TRBV21-1 to TRBJ2-1; TRBD1 is the table's D call, not checked against the DNA. TRBV21-1 is a documented pseudogene. CDR3 length: 19 residues.

The V gene is TRBV5-1, the J gene TRBJ2-7; D may be TRBD2 (5 bases). The V end was cut by 1 base, the J end by 2 bases, with 10 bases between. CDR3 length: 14 residues. Germline V gene sequence: CDR1 SGHRS, CDR2 YFSETQ. CDR3 protein: CASSLPGNTYEQYF. CDR3 nucleotides: TGCGCCAGCAGCTTGCCCGGGAACACCTACGAGCAGTACTTC.

V and J are TRBV20-1 and TRBJ1-4, with TRBD1 matching over 8 bases. Germline CDR1 is DFQATT and CDR2 is SNEGSKA (reference sequence). The CDR3 extends over 15 amino acids. The V gene end was trimmed by 3 bases and the J gene end by 2 bases; junction bases not matched to a gene: 5. The CDR3 region is CSASLGQVTNEKLFF. The CDR3 DNA follows: TGCAGTGCTAGTTTGGGACAGGTTACTAATGAAAAACTGTTTTTT.

The chain has TRBV11-2 and TRBJ2-5; the match to TRBD1 covers 8 bases. CDR1 and CDR2 from the germline V gene are SGHAT and FQNNGV. This CDR3 has 13 amino acids. J gave up 5 bases and V 3 bases, and 2 bases lay outside the gene matches. This chain's CDR3 is CASSFQGAETQYF. The CDR3 nucleotides are TGTGCCAGCAGCTTCCAGGGGGCTGAGACCCAGTACTTC.

In this sample, this clone turned up a few times. As DNA, the CDR3 is TGTGCCAGCAGTTTATGCACAGGGGCCAAGTACTACGAGCAGTACGTC. Its translation is CASSLCTGAKYYEQYV. The chain joins TRBV28 to TRBJ2-7, with 7 bases fitting TRBD1. The CDR3 is 16 amino acids. With 0 bases clipped from V and 3 bases from J, the junction kept 8 bases outside the gene matches. Germline V gives CDR1 MDHEN, CDR2 SYDVKM.

The V call is TRBV27, the J call TRBJ1-1, with D unresolved. The length of the CDR3 is 11 residues. The germline V and J ends were trimmed by 5 bases and 6 bases, with 7 bases remaining between them. Germline-derived CDR1 and CDR2 are MNHEY and SMNVEV (reference sequence). CDR3 nucleotide sequence: TGTGCCAGCAGTCCCCATCCTGAAGCTTTCTTT. Residues: CASSPHPEAFF.

The chain carries TRBV11-1 and TRBJ2-7, with unresolved D. The germline gives CDR1 SGHAT, CDR2 FQDESV (reference sequence). This CDR3 has 13 amino acids. The ends were cut back, 2 bases at V and 2 bases at J, with 7 bases in the middle. CDR3 sequence: CASSLTDPYEQYF. CDR3 nucleotides: TGTGCCAGCAGCTTAACAGACCCCTACGAGCAGTACTTC.

In this sample, this clone turned up once. At one of its ends the junction is not consistent with the germline gene, which may arise from a read error. The genes are TRBV7-9 and TRBJ2-1; D may be TRBD2 (6 bases). The germline CDR1 and CDR2 sequences are SEHNR and FQNEAQ (reference sequence). The CDR3 contains 15 residues. DNA of the CDR3: TGTGCCAGCAGCTTAGGACTAGGATCCTCCAATGAGCAGTTCTTC. Residues: CASSLGLGSSNEQFF.

The chain is built from TRBV2 and TRBJ2-3; TRBD2 aligns across 7 bases. The J segment lost 0 bases and the V segment lost 9 bases, leaving 6 bases of the junction unmatched. CDR3 length: 14 amino acids. CDR1 is SNHLY and CDR2 is FYNNEI in the germline V gene. The chain's CDR3 is CASGRDYSTDTQYF. CDR3 in DNA: TGTGCCAGTGGAAGGGACTATAGCACAGATACGCAGTATTTT. The full variable domain, completed using reference TRBV2 and TRBJ2-3, is EPEVTQTPSHQVTQMGQEVILRCVPISNHLYFYWYRQILGQKVEFLVSFYNNEISEKSEIFDDQFSVERPDGSNFTLKIRSTKLEDSAMYFCASGRDYSTDTQYFGPGTRLTVL.

V and J are TRBV12-3 or TRBV12-4 and TRBJ2-7; D gene uncertain. The CDR3 contains 13 residues. Deletions cut 2 bases from V and 6 bases from J, with 11 bases between. The CDR3 reads CASSLTSSLEQYF. CDR3 DNA sequence: TGTGCCAGCAGTTTAACAAGTTCCCTCGAGCAGTACTTC.

V usage is TRBV4-2 and J usage is TRBJ2-3; TRBD2 matches 8 bases. Looked up from germline, CDR1 is LGHNA and CDR2 is YNFKEQ. The CDR3 is made up of 16 amino acids. V dropped 0 bases and J dropped 1; count of bases not matched to a gene: 3. The CDR3 DNA follows: TGTGCCAGCAGCCAAGAGTATAGCGGGGGCACAGATACGCAGTATTTT. This translates into CASSQEYSGGTDTQYF.

This clone was recorded once. The chain links TRBV14 to TRBJ2-1, with 10 bases lining up with TRBD1. Germline V CDR1 and CDR2: SGHDN, FVKESK. V lost 5 bases to trimming and J lost 7 bases; unmatched junction nucleotides: 5. The CDR3 spans 14 residues. CDR3 sequence (DNA): TGTGCCAGCAGCAGACAGGGGGCAAGGAATGAGCAGTTCTTC. As protein: CASSRQGARNEQFF.

This clone occurred once. The chain links TRBV6-1 to TRBJ1-2, with D perhaps TRBD1 (6 bases). CDR3 size: 16 residues. The germline V gene encodes CDR1 MNHNS and CDR2 SASEGT. V gave up 6 bases and J gave up 8 bases, with 25 bases separating them. The CDR3 protein is CASSEPALQGTKGYTF. In nucleotides, the CDR3 is TGTGCCAGCAGCGAACCCGCCTTACAGGGCACCAAGGGCTACACCTTC.